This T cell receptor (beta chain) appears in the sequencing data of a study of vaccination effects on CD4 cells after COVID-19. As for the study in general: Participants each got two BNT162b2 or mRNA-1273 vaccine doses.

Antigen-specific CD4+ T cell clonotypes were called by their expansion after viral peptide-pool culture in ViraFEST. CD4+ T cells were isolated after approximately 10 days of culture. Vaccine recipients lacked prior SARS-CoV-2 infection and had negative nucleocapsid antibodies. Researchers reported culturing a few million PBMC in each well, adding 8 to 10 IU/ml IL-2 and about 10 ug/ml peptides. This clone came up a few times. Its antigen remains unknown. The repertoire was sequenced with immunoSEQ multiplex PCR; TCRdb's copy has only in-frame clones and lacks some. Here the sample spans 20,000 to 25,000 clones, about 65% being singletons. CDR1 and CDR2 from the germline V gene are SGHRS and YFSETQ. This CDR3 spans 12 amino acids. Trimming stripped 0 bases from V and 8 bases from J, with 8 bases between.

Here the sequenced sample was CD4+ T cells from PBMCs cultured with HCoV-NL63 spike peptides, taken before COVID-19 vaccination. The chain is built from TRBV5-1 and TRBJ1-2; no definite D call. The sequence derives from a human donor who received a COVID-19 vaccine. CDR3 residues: CASSLGTGGYTF. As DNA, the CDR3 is TGCGCCAGCAGCTTGGGGACGGGAGGCTACACCTTC.